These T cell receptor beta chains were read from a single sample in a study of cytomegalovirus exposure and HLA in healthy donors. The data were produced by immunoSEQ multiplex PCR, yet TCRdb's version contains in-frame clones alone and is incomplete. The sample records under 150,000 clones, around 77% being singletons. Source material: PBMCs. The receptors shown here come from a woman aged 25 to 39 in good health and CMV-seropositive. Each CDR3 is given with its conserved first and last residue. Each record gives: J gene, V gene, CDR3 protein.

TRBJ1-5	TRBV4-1	CASSQDEINQPQHF
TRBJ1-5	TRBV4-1	CASSQVPGNQPQHF
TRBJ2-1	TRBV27	CASSLRIRTSGGDRFNEQFF
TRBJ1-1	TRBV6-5	CASLLNRNTEAFF
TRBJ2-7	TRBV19	CASSYGTVTSEQYF
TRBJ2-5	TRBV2	CASSELILAGIQETQYF
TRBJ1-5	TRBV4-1	CASSQGGAFNQPQHF
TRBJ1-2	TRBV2	CASSKTVYYGYTF
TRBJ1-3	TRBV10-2	CASSEDRDSGNTIYF
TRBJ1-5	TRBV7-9	CASSLGQSQPQHF
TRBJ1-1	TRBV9	CASSVDGDNTEAFF
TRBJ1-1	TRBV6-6	CATRTGRNTEAFF
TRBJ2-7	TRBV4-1	CASSQGLAGAYEQYF
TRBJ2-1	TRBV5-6	CASSLYGIYNEQFF
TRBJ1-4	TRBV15	CATSSQGPPSAEKLFF
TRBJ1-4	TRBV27	CASAVYRDNEKLFF
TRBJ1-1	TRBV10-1	CASSEIRDTEAFF
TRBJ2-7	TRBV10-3	CAISEVGDRSSYEQYF
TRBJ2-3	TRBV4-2	CASSGMAGVADTQYF
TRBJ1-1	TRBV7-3	CASSPSAGDLTEAFF
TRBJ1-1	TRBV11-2	CASSPWGFDTEAFF
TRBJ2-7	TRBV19	CASSIDRVSNTYEQYF
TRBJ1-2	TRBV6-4	CASSINGGGSAYGYTF
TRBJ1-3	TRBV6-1	CASSEFSGGDSGNTIYF
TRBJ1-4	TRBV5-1	CASRPTLGNNEKLFF
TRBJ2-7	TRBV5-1	CASSPGGASSYEQYF
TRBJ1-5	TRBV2	CASSGDRVDNQPQHF
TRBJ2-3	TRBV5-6	CASSLRLIAGASSTDTQYF
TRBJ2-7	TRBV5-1	CASRGLAGSAYEQYF
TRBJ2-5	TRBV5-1	CASRDDSNQETQYF
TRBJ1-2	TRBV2	CASKPGQGSVGGYTF
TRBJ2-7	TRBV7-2	CASSQMGGSSYEQYF
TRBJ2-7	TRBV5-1	CASSLTSPSGVREQYF
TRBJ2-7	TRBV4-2	CASSRSGREYEQYF
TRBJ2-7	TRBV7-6	CASSLGSQGHYEQYF
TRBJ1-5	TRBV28	CASSLQGGVGNQPQHF
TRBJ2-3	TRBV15	CATSSPRDTTPTDTQYF
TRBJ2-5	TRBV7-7	CASSLGSAGPGETQYF
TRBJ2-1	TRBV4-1	CASSQVPLGTPYNEQFF
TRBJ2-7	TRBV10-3	CAISPDRISYEQYF
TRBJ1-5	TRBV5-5	CASSLGWGGNSNQPQHF
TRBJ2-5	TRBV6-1	CASSEGWASGGPYQETQYF
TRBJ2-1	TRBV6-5	CASSDRNRNEQFF
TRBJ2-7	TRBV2	CASSEGNQGFHEQYF
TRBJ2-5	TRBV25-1	CASTRGRGSIQETQYF
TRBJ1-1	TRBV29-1	CSLRGTGNTEAFF
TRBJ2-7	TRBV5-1	CASSFGSEGIYEQYF
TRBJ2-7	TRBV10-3	CAISESGKSGKSSYEQYF
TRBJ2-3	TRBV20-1	CSAPVGVTQYF
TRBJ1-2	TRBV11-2	CASSLGPGGGYTF
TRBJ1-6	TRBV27	CASMQGGSPLHF
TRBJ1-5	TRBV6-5	CASSYGGFNQPQHF
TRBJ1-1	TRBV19	CASKEAGNTEAFF
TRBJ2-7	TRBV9	CASSEGQVDEQYF
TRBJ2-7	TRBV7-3	CASSPSPQGLQTFNSSYEQYF